The next 24 T cell receptor beta chains were all read from a single sample in a study of cytomegalovirus exposure and HLA in healthy donors (dated by TCRdb to about 2017). Preparation of the library involved the immunoSEQ multiplex PCR assay. A mixture of 60 forward primers for TCR Vbeta segments and 13 reverse primers for TCR Jbeta segments was used in the multiplex PCR. TCRdb holds this immuneACCESS table with in-frame rearrangements only. Some clones are missing; in checked studies, unresolved V genes explain under half, and the rest has no known cause. Within this sample are tens of thousands of clones, with just over 75% of them counted one time only. The ten largest clones capture roughly 3% of the sample. What was sequenced was PBMCs. Receptor source: a man aged 45-65 years in good health and CMV-seropositive.

J is TRBJ2-2 and V is TRBV7-2, with unresolved D. This CDR3 has 15 amino acids. V dropped 3 bases and J dropped 6 bases, with 14 bases sitting between them. CDR1 is SGHTA, CDR2 FQGNSA, per germline. The CDR3 region is CASSFLGFASGELFF. The CDR3 DNA is TGTGCCAGCAGCTTTCTAGGTTTCGCGTCCGGGGAGCTGTTTTTT. The full variable domain, its missing parts supplied by reference TRBV7-2 and TRBJ2-2, is GAGVSQSPSNKVTEKGKDVELRCDPISGHTALYWYRQSLGQGLEFLIYFQGNSAPDKSGLPSDRFSAERTGGSVSTLTIQRTQQEDSAVYLCASSFLGFASGELFFGEGSRLTVL.

This clone showed up just a few times. The rearrangement joins TRBV5-1 to TRBJ2-3; 7 bases match TRBD1. The CDR3 runs 14 residues. Trimming took 4 bases from V and 4 from J; bases not matched to a gene: 6. CDR1 is SGHRS, CDR2 YFSETQ, per germline. The CDR3 spells CASSPGQTADTQYF. CDR3 nucleotides: TGCGCCAGCAGCCCGGGACAGACAGCAGATACGCAGTATTTT.

This clone was observed a few times. CDR3 sequence: CASSLEVSGARGKLFF. The CDR3 bases are TGTGCCAGCAGCTTAGAAGTATCGGGCGCCAGGGGAAAACTGTTTTTT. The gene calls are TRBV7-6 and TRBJ1-4; maybe TRBD1 (6 bases). Per germline, CDR1 SGHVS and CDR2 FNYEAQ. There are 16 residues in the CDR3. The V end lost 1 base, the J end lost 10 bases, and 19 bases lay between the germline ends.

CDR3 DNA: TGCGCCAGCAGCCGGGACAACTCCTACGAGCAGTACTTC. Protein: CASSRDNSYEQYF. The chain uses TRBV5-1 and TRBJ2-7; a weak D match, TRBD1 (6 bases). Per the germline V gene, CDR1 is SGHRS and CDR2 is YFSETQ. Trimming cost V 4 bases and J 0 bases, with 8 bases left between them. This CDR3 comprises 13 residues.

This sequence joins TRBV19 and TRBJ1-3; the D gene is possibly TRBD1 (6 bases). The V end was cut by 0 bases, the J end by 0 bases, with 12 bases between. Germline CDR1 LNHDA, CDR2 SQIVND (reference sequence). The CDR3 has 17 amino acids. The CDR3 region has the DNA TGTGCCAGTAGTATAGACTCAGGGGCTTTCTCTGGAAACACCATATATTTT. Its protein is CASSIDSGAFSGNTIYF.

This clone was seen a single time. The J gene is TRBJ2-5, the V gene TRBV5-1; 8 nucleotides align to TRBD1. The CDR3 totals 16 residues. From germline, CDR1 is SGHRS and CDR2 YFSETQ. The V segment lost 2 bases and the J segment 0 bases; nucleotides outside the gene matches: 6. CDR3 sequence: CASSLSGTGHQETQYF. DNA of the CDR3: TGCGCCAGCAGCTTATCAGGGACAGGCCACCAAGAGACCCAGTACTTC.

The chain is built from TRBV7-8 and TRBJ2-5, with a possible D match to TRBD2 (7 bases). TRBJ2-7 matches the DNA end more closely, so the J call is doubtful. The CDR3 is made up of 14 amino acids. In germline, CDR1 is SGHVS, CDR2 FQNEAQ. CDR3 region: CASSLFRGGGEQYF. The CDR3 coding sequence is TGTGCCAGCAGCTTGTTTAGGGGGGGAGGCGAGCAGTACTTC.

This sequence joins TRBV5-4 and TRBJ2-3; D is unclear. Trimming took 1 base from V and 0 from J, leaving 9 bases between them. Germline V gives CDR1 SGHNT, CDR2 YYREEE (reference sequence). This CDR3 region has 15 residues. CDR3 residues: CASSLQVSSTDTQYF. In DNA form, the CDR3 reads TGTGCCAGCAGCTTGCAGGTTTCTAGCACAGATACGCAGTATTTT.

This clone has more than one count but fewer than ten. The rearrangement links TRBV7-3 to TRBJ2-3; TRBD2 matches 14 bases. This CDR3 contains 16 residues. The junction had 6 bases not matched to a gene; V was cut back by 5 bases and J by 5 bases. Germline assignment: CDR1 SGHTA and CDR2 FQGTGA. In DNA form, the CDR3 reads TGTGCCAGCAGCCCGACTAGCGGGGGGGAATTAGATACGCAGTATTTT. Protein sequence: CASSPTSGGELDTQYF.

The V gene is TRBV28, the J gene TRBJ1-1; D gene uncertain. V was pared by 6 bases and J by 10 bases, with 12 bases between. The CDR3 length is 11 residues. Germline lookup yields CDR1 MDHEN and CDR2 SYDVKM. The CDR3 DNA reads as TGTGCCAGCAGACTTTCACTGGTAGCTTTCTTT. This translates into CASRLSLVAFF.

This chain connects TRBV30 to TRBJ1-3; weak D call: TRBD1 (6 bases). This CDR3 comprises 17 residues. V lost 4 bases and J 0 bases, leaving 19 bases between the germline ends. Germline loops: CDR1 GTSNPN, CDR2 SVGIG (reference sequence). This CDR3 is CAWTLGVGGRSGNTIYF. In DNA, the CDR3 is TGTGCCTGGACTCTTGGGGTCGGGGGGCGCTCTGGAAACACCATATATTTT. Variable domain in full (rest from reference TRBV30 and TRBJ1-3): SQTIHQWPATLVQPVGSPLSLECTVEGTSNPNLYWYRQAAGRGLQLLFYSVGIGQISSEVPQNLSASRPQDRQFILSSKKLLLSDSGFYLCAWTLGVGGRSGNTIYFGEGSWLTVV.

This chain links TRBV27 with TRBJ2-7; TRBD2 aligns across 14 bases. CDR1 and CDR2 from the germline V gene are MNHEY and SMNVEV (reference sequence). With V trimmed by 6 bases and J by 3 bases, 4 bases remained unmatched. The CDR3 loop spans 15 amino acids. This CDR3 is CASRGTSGSIYEQYF. The CDR3 DNA sequence: TGTGCCAGCAGGGGGACTAGCGGGAGTATCTACGAGCAGTACTTC.

The chain is built from TRBV2 and TRBJ2-1; TRBD2 matches 9 bases. Germline CDR1 is SNHLY and CDR2 is FYNNEI. V dropped 2 bases and J dropped 9; count of bases not matched to a gene: 11. CDR3 length: 16 residues. CDR3 sequence reads: CASSENRLAGTAEQFF. The CDR3 coding sequence is TGTGCCAGCAGTGAAAATAGGCTAGCGGGAACAGCTGAGCAGTTCTTC.

The chain links TRBV30 to TRBJ1-2; a weak D match, TRBD1 (5 bases). Trimming pared 4 bases from V and 7 bases from J, leaving 16 bases between. Germline V gene lookup returns CDR1 GTSNPN and CDR2 SVGIG (reference sequence). This CDR3 has 13 amino acids. The DNA for the CDR3 is TGTGCCTGGAAGGGGCAAGGGGTGCGTGGCTACACCTTC. Translated: CAWKGQGVRGYTF.

The CDR3 sequence: CAWGGRSSGANVLTF. Written as DNA, the CDR3 is TGTGCCTGGGGCGGGAGAAGCTCTGGGGCCAACGTCCTGACTTTC. The chain uses TRBV30 and TRBJ2-6, with 7 bases aligning to TRBD2. The germline V gene encodes CDR1 GTSNPN and CDR2 SVGIG (reference sequence). V trimming: 5 bases; J trimming: 0 bases; junction bases outside the gene matches: 4. CDR3 size: 15 residues.

The CDR3 region has the DNA TGTGCCAGCAGAGAGGGACAGGGAAACACTGAAGCTTTCTTT. Its protein product is CASREGQGNTEAFF. V is TRBV2 and J is TRBJ1-1; 9 bases agree with TRBD1. Germline V gene sequence: CDR1 SNHLY, CDR2 FYNNEI. CDR3 length: 14 residues. J was trimmed by 2 bases and V by 6 bases; bases with no gene match: 4.

The genes are TRBV27 and TRBJ2-1; a weak D match, TRBD2 (6 bases). Between the trimmed V and J ends, which lost 5 bases and 4 bases, there was a span of 21 bases. Per the germline V gene, CDR1 is MNHEY and CDR2 is SMNVEV (reference sequence). This CDR3 has 17 residues. The CDR3 DNA sequence: TGTGCCAGCAGTCCCCTTGGAGGGAGCCGTAAATACAATGAGCAGTTCTTC. It is translated as CASSPLGGSRKYNEQFF.

The chain employs TRBV5-5 and TRBJ2-1, with 9 bases identical to TRBD2. Germline V gene lookup returns CDR1 SGHKS and CDR2 YYEKEE (reference sequence). Trimming at V came to 6 bases and at J to 14 bases, leaving 18 bases not matched to a gene. The CDR3 runs to 15 residues. CDR3 coding DNA: TGTGCCAGCAACCTGATAGTGTCGCGGGAGGGCCCGGAGTTCTTC. Translated, it gives CASNLIVSREGPEFF. Full variable domain (remainder filled in from reference TRBV5-5 and TRBJ2-1): DAGVTQSPTHLIKTRGQQVTLRCSPISGHKSVSWYQQVLGQGPQFIFQYYEKEERGRGNFPDRFSARQFPNYSSELNVNALLLGDSALYLCASNLIVSREGPEFFGPGTRLTVL.

This clone was picked up a small number of times. This chain joins TRBV6-1 and TRBJ1-5; no reliable D call. Trimming removed 0 bases at V and 5 bases at J, with 8 bases between. CDR1 is MNHNS and CDR2 is SASEGT in the germline V gene. The CDR3 length is 14 residues. The CDR3 DNA follows: TGTGCCAGCAGTGAAGCGGTAGAGCATCAGCCCCAGCATTTT. It encodes CASSEAVEHQPQHF.

Only a few counts were recorded for this clone. This chain joins TRBV13 and TRBJ2-7; TRBD2 matches at 15 bases. J lost 0 bases, V lost 6 bases, and 15 bases had no gene match. The CDR3 loop spans 20 amino acids. Germline values: CDR1 PRHDT, CDR2 FYEKMQ (reference sequence). The CDR3 DNA reads TGTGCCAGCAGTTCTATAGTGTCAGGACTAGCGGGAGGGTACTCCTACGAGCAGTACTTC. Protein sequence: CASSSIVSGLAGGYSYEQYF.

Concerning this clone: The junction differs from germline at one of its ends, possibly a read error. The CDR3 protein is CSSSLDFYNEQFF. In nucleotides, the CDR3 is TGTTCCAGCAGCTTGGACTTCTACAATGAGCAGTTCTTC. The chain couples TRBV7-9 to TRBJ2-1, with D possibly matching TRBD2 (5 bases). CDR1 SEHNR and CDR2 FQNEAQ come from the germline V gene (reference sequence). The length of the CDR3 is 13 residues. The full variable domain, completed using reference TRBV7-9 and TRBJ2-1, is DTGVSQNPRHKITKRGQNVTFRCDPISEHNRLYWYRQTLGQGPEFLTYFQNEAQLEKSRLLSDRFSAERPKGSFSTLEIQRTEQGDSAMYLCSSSLDFYNEQFFGPGTRLTVL.

This chain links TRBV7-3 with TRBJ1-1; D perhaps matches TRBD1 (5 bases). This CDR3 has 14 amino acids. CDR1 and CDR2 from the germline V gene are SGHTA and FQGTGA. V was shortened by 3 bases and J by 5 bases, with 13 bases between the two germline ends. The DNA of the CDR3 is TGTGCCAGCAGCTTGGACCCTGGGGGGACTGAAGCTTTCTTT. This translates into CASSLDPGGTEAFF. The full variable domain, with the rest looked up from reference TRBV7-3 and TRBJ1-1, is GAGVSQTPSNKVTEKGKYVELRCDPISGHTALYWYRQSLGQGPEFLIYFQGTGAADDSGLPNDRFFAVRPEGSVSTLKIQRTERGDSAVYLCASSLDPGGTEAFFGQGTRLTVV.

This chain connects TRBV9 to TRBJ2-7; D unresolved. The ends were cut back, 3 bases at V and 3 bases at J, with 16 bases in the middle. The CDR3 runs 15 residues. Germline loops: CDR1 SGDLS, CDR2 YYNGEE. The CDR3 sequence is CASSDPTRQGYEQYF. In DNA, the CDR3 is TGTGCCAGCAGCGACCCGACAAGGCAAGGCTACGAGCAGTACTTC.

In its sample, this clone was seen a few times. The chain employs TRBV5-6 and TRBJ2-7; D not certain. Germline CDR1 and CDR2: SGHDT and YYEEEE. The V end was cut by 0 bases, the J end by 4 bases, with 11 bases between. There are 14 residues in the CDR3. The CDR3 DNA sequence: TGTGCCAGCAGCTTGGACCCGGGTCAATACGAGCAGTACTTC. Its protein product is CASSLDPGQYEQYF.